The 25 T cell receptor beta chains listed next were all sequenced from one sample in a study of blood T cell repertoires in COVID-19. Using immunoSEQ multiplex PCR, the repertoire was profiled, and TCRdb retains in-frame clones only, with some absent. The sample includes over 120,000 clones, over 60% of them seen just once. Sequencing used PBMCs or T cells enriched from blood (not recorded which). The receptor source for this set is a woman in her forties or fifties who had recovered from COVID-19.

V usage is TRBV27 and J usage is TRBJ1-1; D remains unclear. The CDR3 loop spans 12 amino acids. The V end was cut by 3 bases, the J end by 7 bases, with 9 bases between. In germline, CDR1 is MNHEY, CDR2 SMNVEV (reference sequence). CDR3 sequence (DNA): TGTGCCAGCAGTTTTTTCGGCGGTGAAGCTTTCTTT. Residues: CASSFFGGEAFF.

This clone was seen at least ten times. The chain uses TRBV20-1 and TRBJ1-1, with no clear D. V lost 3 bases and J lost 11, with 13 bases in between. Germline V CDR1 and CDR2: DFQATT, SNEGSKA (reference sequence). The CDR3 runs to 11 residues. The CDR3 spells CSASEEEEAFF. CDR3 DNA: TGCAGTGCTAGCGAGGAGGAGGAGGCTTTCTTT.

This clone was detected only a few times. The CDR3 loop is CASSQVGGAGTGELFF. The CDR3 DNA sequence: TGTGCCAGCAGCCAAGTTGGGGGGGCCGGCACCGGGGAGCTGTTTTTT. The chain couples TRBV3-1 (or the pseudogene TRBV3-2) to TRBJ2-2; the D gene is possibly TRBD2 (7 bases). Looked up from germline, CDR1 is LGHDT and CDR2 is YNNKEL (reference sequence). The V end lost 1 base, the J end lost 4 bases, and 13 bases lay between the germline ends. The CDR3 has 16 residues.

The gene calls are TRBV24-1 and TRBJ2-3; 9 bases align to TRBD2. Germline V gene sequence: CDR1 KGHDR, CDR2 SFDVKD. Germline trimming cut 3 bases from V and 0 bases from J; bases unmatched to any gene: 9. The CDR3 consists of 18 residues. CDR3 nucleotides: TGTGCCACCAGTGATCCGACTAGCGGCGCTCCCAGCACAGATACGCAGTATTTT. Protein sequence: CATSDPTSGAPSTDTQYF.

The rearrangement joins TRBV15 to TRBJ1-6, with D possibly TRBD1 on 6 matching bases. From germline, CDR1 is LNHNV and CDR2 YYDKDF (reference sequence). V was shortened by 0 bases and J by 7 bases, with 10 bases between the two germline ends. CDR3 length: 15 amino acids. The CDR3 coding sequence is TGTGCCACCAGCAGAGATAGGGGGGGGAATTCACCCCTCCACTTT. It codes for CATSRDRGGNSPLHF.

As DNA, the CDR3 is TGCAGCGTTGAAACGCGGACAGGGGAGGCCTACGAGCAGTACTTC. Translated: CSVETRTGEAYEQYF. V usage is TRBV29-1 and J usage is TRBJ2-7, with 9 bases lining up with TRBD1. This CDR3 region has 15 residues. Germline loops: CDR1 SQVTM, CDR2 ANQGSEA. The J segment lost 2 bases and the V segment lost 2 bases, leaving 7 bases of the junction unmatched.

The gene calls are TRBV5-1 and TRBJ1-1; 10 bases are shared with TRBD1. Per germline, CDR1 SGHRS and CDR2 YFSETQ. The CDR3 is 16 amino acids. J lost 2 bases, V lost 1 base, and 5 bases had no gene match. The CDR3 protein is CASSLKGQGYNTEAFF. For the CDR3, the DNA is TGCGCCAGCAGCTTGAAGGGACAGGGGTATAACACTGAAGCTTTCTTT.

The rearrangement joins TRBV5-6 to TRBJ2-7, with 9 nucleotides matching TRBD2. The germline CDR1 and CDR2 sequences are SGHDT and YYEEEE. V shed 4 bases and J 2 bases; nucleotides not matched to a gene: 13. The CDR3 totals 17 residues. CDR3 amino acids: CASSRPTFSGSTYEQYF. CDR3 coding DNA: TGTGCCAGCAGCCGTCCCACTTTTAGCGGGAGTACCTACGAGCAGTACTTC.

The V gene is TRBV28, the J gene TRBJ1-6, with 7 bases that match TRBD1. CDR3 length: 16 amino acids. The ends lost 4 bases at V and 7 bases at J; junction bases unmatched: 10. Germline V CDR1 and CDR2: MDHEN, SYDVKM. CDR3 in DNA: TGTGCCAGCAGTTCCGCCCGACAGGGCGGAAATTCACCCCTCCACTTT. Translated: CASSSARQGGNSPLHF. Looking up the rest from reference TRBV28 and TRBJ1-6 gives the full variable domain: DVKVTQSSRYLVKRTGEKVFLECVQDMDHENMFWYRQDPGLGLRLIYFSYDVKMKEKGDIPEGYSVSREKKERFSLILESASTNQTSMYLCASSSARQGGNSPLHFGNGTRLTVT.

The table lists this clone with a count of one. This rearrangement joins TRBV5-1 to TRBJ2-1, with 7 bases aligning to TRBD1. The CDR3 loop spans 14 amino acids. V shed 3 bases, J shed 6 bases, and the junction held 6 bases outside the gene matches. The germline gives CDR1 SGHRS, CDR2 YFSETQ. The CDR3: CASSSGQRFNEQFF. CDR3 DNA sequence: TGCGCCAGCAGCTCGGGACAGCGGTTCAATGAGCAGTTCTTC.

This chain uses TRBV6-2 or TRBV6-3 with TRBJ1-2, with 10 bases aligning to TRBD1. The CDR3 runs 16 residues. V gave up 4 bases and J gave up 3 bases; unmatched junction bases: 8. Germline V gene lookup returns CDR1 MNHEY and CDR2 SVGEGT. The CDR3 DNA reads TGTGCCAGCAGTTCCCGCAGACAGGGGGCCCACTATGGCTACACCTTC. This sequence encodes CASSSRRQGAHYGYTF.

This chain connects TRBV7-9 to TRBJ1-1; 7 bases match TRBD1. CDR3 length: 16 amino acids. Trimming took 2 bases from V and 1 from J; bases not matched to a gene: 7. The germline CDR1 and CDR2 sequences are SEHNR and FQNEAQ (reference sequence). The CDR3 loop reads CASSLRRTGKNTEAFF. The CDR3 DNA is TGTGCCAGCAGCTTACGCCGGACAGGCAAGAACACTGAAGCTTTCTTT. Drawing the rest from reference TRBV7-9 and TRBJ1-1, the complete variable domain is DTGVSQNPRHKITKRGQNVTFRCDPISEHNRLYWYRQTLGQGPEFLTYFQNEAQLEKSRLLSDRFSAERPKGSFSTLEIQRTEQGDSAMYLCASSLRRTGKNTEAFFGQGTRLTVV.

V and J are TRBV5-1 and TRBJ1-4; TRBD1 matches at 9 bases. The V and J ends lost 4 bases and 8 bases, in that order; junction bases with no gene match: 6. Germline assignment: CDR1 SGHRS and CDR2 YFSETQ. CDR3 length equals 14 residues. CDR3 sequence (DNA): TGCGCCAGCAGCGGCGGACAGGGGAGGGAAAAACTGTTTTTT. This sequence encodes CASSGGQGREKLFF.

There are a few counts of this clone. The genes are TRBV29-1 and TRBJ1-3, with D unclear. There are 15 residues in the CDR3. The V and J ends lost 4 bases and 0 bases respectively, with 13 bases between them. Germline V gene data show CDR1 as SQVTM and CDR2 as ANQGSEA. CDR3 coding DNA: TGCAGCGTTGCCACGGGAACTACCTCTGGAAACACCATATATTTT. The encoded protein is CSVATGTTSGNTIYF. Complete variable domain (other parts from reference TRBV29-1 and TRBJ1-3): SAVISQKPSRDICQRGTSLTIQCQVDSQVTMMFWYRQQPGQSLTLIATANQGSEATYESGFVIDKFPISRPNLTFSTLTVSNMSPEDSSIYLCSVATGTTSGNTIYFGEGSWLTVV.

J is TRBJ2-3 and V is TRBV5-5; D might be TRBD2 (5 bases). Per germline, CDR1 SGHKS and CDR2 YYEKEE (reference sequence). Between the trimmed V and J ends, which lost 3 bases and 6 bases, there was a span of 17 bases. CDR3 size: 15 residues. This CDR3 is CASSSPLAKGDTQYF. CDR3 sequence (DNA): TGTGCCAGCAGCTCCCCGCTAGCCAAGGGCGATACGCAGTATTTT.

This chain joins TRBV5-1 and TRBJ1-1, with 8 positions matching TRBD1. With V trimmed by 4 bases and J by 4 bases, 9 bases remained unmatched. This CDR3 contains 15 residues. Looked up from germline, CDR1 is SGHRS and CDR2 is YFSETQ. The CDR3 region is CASSTGQGGSTEAFF. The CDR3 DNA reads TGCGCCAGCAGCACAGGACAGGGTGGGAGCACTGAAGCTTTCTTT.

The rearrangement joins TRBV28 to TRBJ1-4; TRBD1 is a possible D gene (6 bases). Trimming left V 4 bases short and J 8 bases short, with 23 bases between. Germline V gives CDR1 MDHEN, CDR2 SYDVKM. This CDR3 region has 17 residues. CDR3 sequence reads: CASSSLGGGLRDEKLFF. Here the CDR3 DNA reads TGTGCCAGCAGTTCCCTGGGCGGGGGGCTCCGGGACGAAAAACTGTTTTTT.

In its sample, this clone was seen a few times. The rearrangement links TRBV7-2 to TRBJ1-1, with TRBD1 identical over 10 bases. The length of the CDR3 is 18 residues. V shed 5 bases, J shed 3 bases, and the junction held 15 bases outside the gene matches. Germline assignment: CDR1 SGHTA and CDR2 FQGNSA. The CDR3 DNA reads TGTGCCAGCAGCGTATACTTGGGACAGGGGAGGCGATACACTGAAGCTTTCTTT. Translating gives CASSVYLGQGRRYTEAFF.

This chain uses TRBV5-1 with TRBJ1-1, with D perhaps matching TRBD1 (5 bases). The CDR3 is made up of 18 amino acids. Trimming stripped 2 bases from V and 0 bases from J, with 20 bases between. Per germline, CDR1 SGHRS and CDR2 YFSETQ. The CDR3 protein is CASSFSGPVFRVNTEAFF. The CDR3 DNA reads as TGCGCCAGCAGCTTCTCTGGACCTGTTTTCAGGGTGAACACTGAAGCTTTCTTT.

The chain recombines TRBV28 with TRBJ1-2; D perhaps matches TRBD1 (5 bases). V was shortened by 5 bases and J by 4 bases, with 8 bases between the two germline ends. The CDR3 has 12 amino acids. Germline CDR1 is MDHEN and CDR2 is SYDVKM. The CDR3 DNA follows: TGTGCCAGCAGTCCACAGGTCTATGGCTACACCTTC. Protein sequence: CASSPQVYGYTF.

CDR3 protein: CASSQGLVAGNHEQYF. CDR3 bases: TGCGCCAGCAGCCAAGGATTGGTAGCGGGGAACCACGAGCAGTACTTC. The chain recombines TRBV4-1 with TRBJ2-7; 8 nucleotides agree with TRBD2. CDR1 MGHRA and CDR2 YSYEKL come from the germline V gene. Trimming removed 1 base from V and 5 bases from J; junction bases left unmatched: 10. The CDR3 contains 16 residues.

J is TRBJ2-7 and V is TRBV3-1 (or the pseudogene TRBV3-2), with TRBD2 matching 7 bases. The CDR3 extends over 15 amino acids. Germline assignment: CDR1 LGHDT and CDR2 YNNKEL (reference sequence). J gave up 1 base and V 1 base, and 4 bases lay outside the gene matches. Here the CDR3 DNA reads TGTGCCAGCAGCCAAGGGGCTAGCGGATCCTACGAGCAGTACTTC. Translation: CASSQGASGSYEQYF.

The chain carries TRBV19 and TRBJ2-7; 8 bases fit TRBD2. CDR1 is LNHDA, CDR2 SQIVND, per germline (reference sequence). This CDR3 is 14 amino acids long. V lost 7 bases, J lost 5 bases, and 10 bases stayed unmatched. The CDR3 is CASKRGGQTHEQYF. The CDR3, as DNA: TGTGCCAGTAAACGGGGGGGTCAAACCCACGAGCAGTACTTC.

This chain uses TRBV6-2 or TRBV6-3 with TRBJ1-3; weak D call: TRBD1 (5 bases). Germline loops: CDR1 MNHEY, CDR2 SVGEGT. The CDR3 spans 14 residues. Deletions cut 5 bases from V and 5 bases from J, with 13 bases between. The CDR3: CASSGTALRNTIYF. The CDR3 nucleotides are TGTGCCAGCAGTGGGACTGCTTTACGAAACACCATATATTTT.

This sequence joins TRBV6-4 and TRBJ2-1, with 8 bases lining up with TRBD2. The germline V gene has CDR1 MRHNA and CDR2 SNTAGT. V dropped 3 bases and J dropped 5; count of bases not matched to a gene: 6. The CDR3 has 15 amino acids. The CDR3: CASSENLAGNNEQFF. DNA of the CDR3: TGTGCCAGCAGTGAGAATCTAGCGGGTAACAATGAGCAGTTCTTC.